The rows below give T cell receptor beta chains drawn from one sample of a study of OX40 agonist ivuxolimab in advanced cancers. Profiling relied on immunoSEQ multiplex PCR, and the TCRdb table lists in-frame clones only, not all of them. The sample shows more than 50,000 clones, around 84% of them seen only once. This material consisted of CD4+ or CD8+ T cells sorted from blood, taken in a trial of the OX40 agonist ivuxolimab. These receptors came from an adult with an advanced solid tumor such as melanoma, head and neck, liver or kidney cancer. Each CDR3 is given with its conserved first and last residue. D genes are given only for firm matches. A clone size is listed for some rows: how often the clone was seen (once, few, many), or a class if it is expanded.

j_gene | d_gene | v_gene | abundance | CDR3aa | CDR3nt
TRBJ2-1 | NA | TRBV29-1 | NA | CSALEYNEQFF | TGCAGCGCCCTAGAATACAATGAGCAGTTCTTC
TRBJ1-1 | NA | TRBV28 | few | CASSSLAGRGAEAFF | TGTGCCAGCAGCTCTTTAGCCGGAAGGGGGGCTGAAGCTTTCTTT
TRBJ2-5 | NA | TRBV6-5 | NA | CASWGEGGTQYF | TGTGCCAGCTGGGGTGAGGGGGGGACCCAGTACTTC
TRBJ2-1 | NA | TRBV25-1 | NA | CASTGSSRRHEQFF | TGTGCCAGCACCGGGTCCTCTAGAAGGCATGAGCAGTTCTTC
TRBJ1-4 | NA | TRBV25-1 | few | CASSEYGGVGEKLFF | TGTGCCAGCAGTGAATATGGGGGGGTAGGTGAAAAACTGTTTTTT
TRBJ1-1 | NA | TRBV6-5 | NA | CASSQFLGNTEAFF | TGTGCCAGCAGCCAATTCCTCGGGAACACTGAAGCTTTCTTT
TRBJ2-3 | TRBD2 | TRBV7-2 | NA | CASSLALLAGNTDTQYF | TGTGCCAGCAGCTTAGCGCTCCTAGCGGGGAACACAGATACGCAGTATTTT
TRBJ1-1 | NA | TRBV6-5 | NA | CASAHRRAEAFF | TGTGCCAGCGCGCACCGGAGGGCTGAAGCTTTCTTT
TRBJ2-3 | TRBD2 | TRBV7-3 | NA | CASSPGGLAGGGTQYF | TGTGCCAGCAGCCCCGGGGGACTAGCGGGGGGAGGTACGCAGTATTTT
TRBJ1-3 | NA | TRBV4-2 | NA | CASSQGRQRSSGNTIYF | TGTGCCAGCAGCCAGGGGCGGCAGCGGAGCTCTGGAAACACCATATATTTT
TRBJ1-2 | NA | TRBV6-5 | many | CASSEVAQAHGYTF | TGTGCCAGCAGTGAAGTGGCTCAGGCTCATGGCTACACCTTC
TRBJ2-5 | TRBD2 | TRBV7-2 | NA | CASSSRLAGGQETQYF | TGTGCCAGCAGCTCTCGACTAGCGGGGGGACAAGAGACCCAGTACTTC
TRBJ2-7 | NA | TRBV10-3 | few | CAIKVEGKPYEQYF | TGTGCCATCAAAGTTGAGGGTAAGCCCTACGAGCAGTACTTC
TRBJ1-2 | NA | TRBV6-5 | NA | CASSSGSAGYTF | TGTGCCAGCAGTTCTGGGTCCGCTGGCTACACCTTC
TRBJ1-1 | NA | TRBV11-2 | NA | CASSLPGETEAFF | TGTGCCAGCAGCTTGCCGGGCGAGACTGAAGCTTTCTTT
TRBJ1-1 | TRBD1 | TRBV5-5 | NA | CASSLGRQGLGTEAFF | TGTGCCAGCAGCTTGGGTAGACAGGGGCTGGGGACTGAAGCTTTCTTT
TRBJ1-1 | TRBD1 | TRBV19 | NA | CASSRGQGWPEAFF | TGTGCCAGTAGTAGAGGACAGGGGTGGCCTGAAGCTTTCTTT
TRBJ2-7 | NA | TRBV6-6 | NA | CASSYPGGVYEQYF | TGTGCCAGCAGTTACCCGGGTGGGGTGTACGAGCAGTACTTC
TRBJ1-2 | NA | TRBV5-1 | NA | CASNPGRGPGGYTF | TGCGCCAGCAACCCCGGGAGGGGCCCTGGAGGCTACACCTTC
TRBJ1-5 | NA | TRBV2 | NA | CASSEQGKNQPQHF | TGTGCCAGCAGTGAACAGGGGAAGAATCAGCCCCAGCATTTT
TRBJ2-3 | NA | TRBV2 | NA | CASSEELVRADF | TGTGCCAGCAGTGAAGAATTAGTTAGGGCAGATTTT
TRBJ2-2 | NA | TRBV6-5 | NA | CASMKQYTGELFF | TGTGCCAGCATGAAACAGTACACCGGGGAGCTGTTTTTT
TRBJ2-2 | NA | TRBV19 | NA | CASSLDSTGELFF | TGTGCCAGTAGTCTAGACAGCACCGGGGAGCTGTTTTTT
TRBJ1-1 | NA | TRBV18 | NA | CASSKLNTEAFF | TGTGCCAGCTCAAAGCTGAACACTGAAGCTTTCTTT
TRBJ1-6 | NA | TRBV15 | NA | CATSFSPLGNSPLHF | TGTGCCACCAGCTTCTCGCCCTTGGGAAATTCACCCCTCCACTTT
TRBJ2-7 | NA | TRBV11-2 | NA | CASSLVQLSYEQYF | TGTGCCAGCAGCTTAGTACAGCTTTCCTACGAGCAGTACTTC
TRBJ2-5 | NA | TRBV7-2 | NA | CASSLTIRGAGQETQYF | TGTGCCAGCAGCTTAACGATAAGGGGGGCGGGGCAAGAGACCCAGTACTTC
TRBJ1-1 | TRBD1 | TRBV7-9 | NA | CASSVTSGQGDTEAFF | TGTGCCAGCAGCGTGACGTCGGGACAGGGGGACACTGAAGCTTTCTTT
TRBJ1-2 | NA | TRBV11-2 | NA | CASTNLEGAYGYTF | TGTGCCAGCACCAATCTGGAGGGCGCCTATGGCTACACCTTC
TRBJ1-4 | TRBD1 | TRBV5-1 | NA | CASSTGDRGANEKLFF | TGCGCCAGCAGTACCGGGGACAGGGGCGCTAATGAAAAACTGTTTTTT
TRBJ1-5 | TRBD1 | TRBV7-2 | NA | CASSRTGQGASNNQPQHF | TGTGCCAGCAGCCGTACGGGACAGGGGGCCTCTAACAATCAGCCCCAGCATTTT
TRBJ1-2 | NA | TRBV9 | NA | CASNRDTSSYGYTF | TGTGCCAGCAACAGGGACACTTCTTCCTATGGCTACACCTTC
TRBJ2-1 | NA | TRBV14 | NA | CASSQDDGIRVYNYNEQFF | TGTGCCAGCAGCCAAGACGACGGTATCCGGGTCTACAATTACAATGAGCAGTTCTTC
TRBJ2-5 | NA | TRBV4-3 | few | CASSQGQTPQETQYF | TGCGCCAGCAGCCAAGGGCAGACCCCACAAGAGACCCAGTACTTC
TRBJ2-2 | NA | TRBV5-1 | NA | CASREAGRTGELFF | TGCGCCAGCAGGGAAGCAGGGCGGACCGGGGAGCTGTTTTTT
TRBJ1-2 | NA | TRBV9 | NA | CASSVVSGSGGYTF | TGTGCCAGCAGCGTAGTATCAGGCTCCGGGGGCTACACCTTC